Described below is a single TCR beta chain sequence and its context. The data derive from a study of T cell changes during pregnancy in multiple sclerosis. This CDR3 is built from 18 residues. Germline V gives CDR1 SGHTA, CDR2 FQGTGA. The V end was cut by 4 bases, the J end by 6 bases, with 24 bases between. TCRdb keeps only in-frame clones here, not all; method: immunoSEQ multiplex PCR. The table includes approximately 50,000 clones, approximately 92% detected once. Sequenced here: CD4+ T cells from peripheral blood mononuclear cells, sampled in the third trimester of pregnancy. The clonotype comes from a female donor with multiple sclerosis, enrolled in a pregnancy study. The chain couples TRBV7-3 to TRBJ2-2; no clear D gene. The CDR3 protein is CASSSLNPTALTPGELFF. Written as DNA, the CDR3 is TGTGCCAGCAGCTCCCTCAACCCCACAGCCCTTACTCCCGGGGAGCTGTTTTTT.